The 2 T cell receptor beta chains below come from one sample, sequenced in a study of cytomegalovirus exposure and HLA in healthy donors. PCR involved 60 Vbeta and 13 Jbeta primers. Some clones are missing from TCRdb's copy, which holds only in-frame ones; the method was immunoSEQ multiplex PCR. The repertoire has around 100,000 clones, 7.6% of them found once; the top ten carry about 2.5%. The specimen was PBMCs. These receptors all stem from a man in his forties or fifties in good health and CMV-seronegative.

This clone was recorded a few times. The same CDR3 can be traced to other DNA sequences in this sample. This rearrangement joins TRBV5-1 to TRBJ1-1, with D possibly matching TRBD1 (5 bases). V was trimmed by 4 bases and J by 0 bases, leaving 7 bases between them. The germline V gene encodes CDR1 SGHRS and CDR2 YFSETQ. The CDR3 totals 13 residues. The CDR3 loop is CASSLTVNTEAFF. In nucleotides, the CDR3 is TGCGCCAGCAGCCTGACAGTGAACACTGAAGCTTTCTTT.

This rearrangement joins TRBV30 to TRBJ1-4; 10 nucleotides agree with TRBD1. CDR1 GTSNPN and CDR2 SVGIG come from the germline V gene (reference sequence). V gave up 6 bases and J gave up 8 bases; unmatched junction bases: 9. The CDR3 has 14 amino acids. CDR3 residues: CACNRDRGSEKLFF. The DNA of the CDR3 is TGTGCCTGCAACCGGGACAGGGGTTCGGAAAAACTGTTTTTT.